The 4 T cell receptor beta chains given below trace back to one sample, sequenced in a study of early T cells in non-severe SARS-CoV-2 infection. From the 5' RACE reads, TCRdb called clonotypes with MiXCR, one entry per CDR3 protein. The sample yields tens of thousands of distinct CDR3 sequences, roughly an eighth seen once. Sequencing input: whole blood. These receptors were taken from an adult who was a healthcare worker with PCR-confirmed SARS-CoV-2 infection or an uninfected control (not recorded which).

This clonotype was detected a few times. For the CDR3, the DNA is TGCAGTGCTAGTCAGGTGAATGGGGGAGCTTTCTTT. Protein: CSASQVNGGAFF. The chain carries TRBV20-1 and TRBJ1-1; possibly TRBD1 for D (5 bases). The CDR3 extends over 12 amino acids. V lost 3 bases, J lost 10 bases, and 15 bases lay in between. CDR1 is DFQATT, CDR2 SNEGSKA, per germline (reference sequence).

This clonotype was counted at least ten times. The V and J genes are TRBV12-3 or TRBV12-4 and TRBJ2-2, with 13 bases aligning to TRBD2. This CDR3 spans 16 amino acids. V gave up 10 bases and J gave up 2 bases; unmatched junction bases: 7. CDR3 coding DNA: TGTGCCATCCAGGGACTAGCGGGGATTAACACCGGGGAGCTGTTTTTT. Protein sequence: CAIQGLAGINTGELFF.

This clonotype turned up a few times. This chain links TRBV7-9 with TRBJ1-4; no clear D gene. V was shortened by 4 bases and J by 6 bases, with 9 bases between the two germline ends. The CDR3 has 13 residues. Germline lookup yields CDR1 SEHNR and CDR2 FQNEAQ (reference sequence). The DNA of the CDR3 is TGTGCCAGCAGCTCCGGGTTAGATGAAAAACTGTTTTTT. The encoded protein is CASSSGLDEKLFF.

V gene TRBV29-1 combines with J gene TRBJ2-2; D is ambiguous. CDR1 is SQVTM and CDR2 is ANQGSEA in the germline V gene. V lost 3 bases and J lost 0, with 5 bases in between. The CDR3 totals 13 residues. For the CDR3, the DNA is TGCAGCGTTGACGGGTCGAACACCGGGGAGCTGTTTTTT. It specifies CSVDGSNTGELFF.